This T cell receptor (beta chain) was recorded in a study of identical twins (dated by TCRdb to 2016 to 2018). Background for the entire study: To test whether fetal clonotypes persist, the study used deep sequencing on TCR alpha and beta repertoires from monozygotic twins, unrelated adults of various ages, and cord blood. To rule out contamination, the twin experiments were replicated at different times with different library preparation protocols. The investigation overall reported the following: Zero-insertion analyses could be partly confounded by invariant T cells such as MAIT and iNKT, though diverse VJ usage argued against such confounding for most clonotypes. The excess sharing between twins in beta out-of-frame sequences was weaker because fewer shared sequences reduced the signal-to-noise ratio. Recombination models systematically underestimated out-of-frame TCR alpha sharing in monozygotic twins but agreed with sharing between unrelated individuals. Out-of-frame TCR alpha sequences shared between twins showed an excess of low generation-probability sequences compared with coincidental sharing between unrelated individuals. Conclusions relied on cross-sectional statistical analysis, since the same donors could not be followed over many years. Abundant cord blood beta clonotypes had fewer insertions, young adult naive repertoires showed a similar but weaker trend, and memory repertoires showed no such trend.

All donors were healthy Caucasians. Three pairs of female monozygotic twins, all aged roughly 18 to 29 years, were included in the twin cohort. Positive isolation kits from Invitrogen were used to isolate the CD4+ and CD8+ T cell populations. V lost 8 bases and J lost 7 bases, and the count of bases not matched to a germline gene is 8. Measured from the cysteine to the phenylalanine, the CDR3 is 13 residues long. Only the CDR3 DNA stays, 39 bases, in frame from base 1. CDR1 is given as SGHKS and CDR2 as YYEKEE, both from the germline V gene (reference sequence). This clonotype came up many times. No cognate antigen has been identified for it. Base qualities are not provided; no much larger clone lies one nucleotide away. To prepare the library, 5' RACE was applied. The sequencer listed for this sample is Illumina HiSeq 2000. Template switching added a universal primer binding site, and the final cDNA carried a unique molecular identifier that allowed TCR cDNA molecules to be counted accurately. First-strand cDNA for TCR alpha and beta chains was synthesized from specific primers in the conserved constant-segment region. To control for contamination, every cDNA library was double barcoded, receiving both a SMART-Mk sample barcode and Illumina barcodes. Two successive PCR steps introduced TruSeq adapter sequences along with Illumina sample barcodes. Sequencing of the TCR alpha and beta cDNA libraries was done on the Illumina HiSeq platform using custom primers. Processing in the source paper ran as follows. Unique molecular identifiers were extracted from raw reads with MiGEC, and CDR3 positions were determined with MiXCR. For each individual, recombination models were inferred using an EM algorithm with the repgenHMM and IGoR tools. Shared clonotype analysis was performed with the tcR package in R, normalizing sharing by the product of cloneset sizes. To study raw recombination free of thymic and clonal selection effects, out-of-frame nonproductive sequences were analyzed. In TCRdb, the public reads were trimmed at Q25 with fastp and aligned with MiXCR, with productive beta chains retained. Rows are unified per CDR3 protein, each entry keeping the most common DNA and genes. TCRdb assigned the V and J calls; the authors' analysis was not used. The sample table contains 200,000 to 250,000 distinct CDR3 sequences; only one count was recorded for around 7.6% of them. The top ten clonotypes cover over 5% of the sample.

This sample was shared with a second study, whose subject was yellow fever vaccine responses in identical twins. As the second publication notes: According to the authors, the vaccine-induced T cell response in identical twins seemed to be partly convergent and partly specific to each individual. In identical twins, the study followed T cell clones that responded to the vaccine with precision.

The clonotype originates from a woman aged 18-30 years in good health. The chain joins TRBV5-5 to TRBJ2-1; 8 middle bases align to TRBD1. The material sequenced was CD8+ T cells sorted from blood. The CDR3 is CASLQGARNEQFF. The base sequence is TGTGCCAGTCTCCAGGGGGCAAGGAATGAGCAGTTCTTC.